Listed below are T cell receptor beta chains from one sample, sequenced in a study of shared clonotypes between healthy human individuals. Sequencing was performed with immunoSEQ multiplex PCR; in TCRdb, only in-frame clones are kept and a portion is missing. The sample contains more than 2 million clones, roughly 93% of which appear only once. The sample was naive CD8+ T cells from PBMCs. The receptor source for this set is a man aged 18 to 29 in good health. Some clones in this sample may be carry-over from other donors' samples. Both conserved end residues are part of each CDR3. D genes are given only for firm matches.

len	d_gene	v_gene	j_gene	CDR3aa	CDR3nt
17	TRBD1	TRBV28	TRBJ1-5	CASRWDRGAFSNQPQHF	TGTGCCAGCAGGTGGGACAGGGGCGCTTTTAGCAATCAGCCCCAGCATTTT
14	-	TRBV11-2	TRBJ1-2	CASSLDGGEASYTF	TGTGCCAGCAGCTTAGATGGGGGCGAGGCGAGCTACACCTTC
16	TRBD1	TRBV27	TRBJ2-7	CASSPSGGEELYEQYF	TGTGCCAGCAGTCCATCAGGGGGCGAAGAACTATACGAGCAGTACTTC
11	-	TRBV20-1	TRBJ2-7	CRRQAWGEQYF	TGCAGGAGACAGGCCTGGGGGGAGCAGTACTTC
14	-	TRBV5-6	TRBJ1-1	CASSFGTGNTEAFF	TGTGCCAGCAGCTTTGGGACGGGGAACACTGAAGCTTTCTTT
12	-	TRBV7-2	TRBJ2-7	CASSRTAYEQYF	TGTGCCAGCAGCCGGACAGCCTACGAGCAGTACTTC
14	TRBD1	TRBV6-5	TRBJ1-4	CASSPRTGFEKLFF	TGTGCCAGCAGTCCCAGGACAGGGTTTGAAAAACTGTTTTTT
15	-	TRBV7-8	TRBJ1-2	CASSLRRGGDYGYTF	TGTGCCAGCAGCTTACGAAGGGGCGGGGACTATGGCTACACCTTC
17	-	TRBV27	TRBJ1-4	CASSVGRRDATNEKLFF	TGTGCCAGCAGCGTCGGACGGAGAGATGCAACTAATGAAAAACTGTTTTTT
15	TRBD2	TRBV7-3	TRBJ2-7	CASSLGASGPYEQYF	TGTGCCAGCAGTTTAGGGGCTAGCGGACCCTACGAGCAGTACTTC
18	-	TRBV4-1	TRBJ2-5	CASSQDTVGRRPQETQYF	TGCGCCAGCAGCCAAGATACAGTTGGAAGGAGGCCCCAAGAGACCCAGTACTTC
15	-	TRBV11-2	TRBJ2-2	CASSHRGRGVGELFF	TGTGCCAGCAGCCATAGGGGCCGTGGGGTCGGGGAGCTGTTTTTT
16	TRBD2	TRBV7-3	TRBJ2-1	CASSFGGRAPYNEQFF	TGTGCCAGCAGCTTTGGGGGGAGGGCACCCTACAATGAGCAGTTCTTC
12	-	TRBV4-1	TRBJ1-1	CASSQEGAVAFF	TGCGCCAGCAGCCAAGAAGGGGCGGTCGCTTTCTTT
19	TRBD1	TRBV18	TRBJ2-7	CASSHMPGTGGPVSYEQYF	TGTGCCAGCTCTCACATGCCCGGGACAGGGGGCCCAGTCTCCTACGAGCAGTACTTC
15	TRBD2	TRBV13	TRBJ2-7	CASSMAGSGSCEQYF	TGTGCCAGCAGCATGGCAGGCAGCGGGAGTTGCGAGCAGTACTTC
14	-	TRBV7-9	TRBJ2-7	CASSPGRGFGEQYF	TGTGCCAGCAGCCCCGGGCGAGGCTTCGGCGAGCAGTACTTC
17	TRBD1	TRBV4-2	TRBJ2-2	CASSHDPGQENTGELFF	TGTGCCAGCAGCCATGACCCGGGACAGGAGAACACCGGGGAGCTGTTTTTT
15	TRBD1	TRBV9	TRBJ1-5	CASSRTGGGGQPQHF	TGTGCCAGCAGCCGGACAGGGGGCGGGGGTCAGCCCCAGCATTTT
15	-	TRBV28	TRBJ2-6	CASSPTASGANVLTF	TGTGCCAGCAGTCCGACAGCTTCTGGGGCCAACGTCCTGACTTTC
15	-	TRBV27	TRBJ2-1	CASSFVAPWDGEQFF	TGTGCCAGCAGTTTTGTGGCCCCGTGGGATGGTGAGCAGTTCTTC
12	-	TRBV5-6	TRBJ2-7	CASSQSSYEQYF	TGTGCCAGCAGCCAGAGCTCCTACGAGCAGTACTTC
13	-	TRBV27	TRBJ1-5	CASSFQGAQPQHF	TGTGCCAGCAGTTTCCAAGGGGCGCAGCCCCAGCATTTT
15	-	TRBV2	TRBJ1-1	CASSPQDRWNTEAFF	TGTGCCAGCAGTCCCCAGGACAGATGGAACACTGAAGCTTTCTTT
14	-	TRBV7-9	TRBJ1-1	CASSVNYMNTEAFF	TGTGCCAGCAGCGTCAACTACATGAACACTGAAGCTTTCTTT
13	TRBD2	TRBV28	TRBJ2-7	CASRPSGVYEQYF	TGTGCCAGCAGGCCTAGCGGAGTCTACGAGCAGTACTTC
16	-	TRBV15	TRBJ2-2	CATSTSPGGNTGELFF	TGTGCCACCAGCACCAGTCCGGGTGGGAACACCGGGGAGCTGTTTTTT
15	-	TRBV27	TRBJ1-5	CASSLSRTPGQPQHF	TGTGCCAGCAGTTTATCCCGGACACCCGGACAGCCCCAGCATTTT